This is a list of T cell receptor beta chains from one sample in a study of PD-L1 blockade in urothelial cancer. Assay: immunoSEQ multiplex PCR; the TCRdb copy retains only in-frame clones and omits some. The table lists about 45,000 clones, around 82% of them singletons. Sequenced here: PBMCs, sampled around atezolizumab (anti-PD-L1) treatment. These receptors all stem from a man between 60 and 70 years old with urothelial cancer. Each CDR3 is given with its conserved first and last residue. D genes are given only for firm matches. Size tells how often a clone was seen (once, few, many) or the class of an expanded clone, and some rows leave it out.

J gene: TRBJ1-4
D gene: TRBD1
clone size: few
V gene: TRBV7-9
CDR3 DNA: TGTGCCAGCAGGGCAAACAGGGGGCGAGAGAGTGAAAAACTGTTTTTT
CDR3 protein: CASRANRGRESEKLFF

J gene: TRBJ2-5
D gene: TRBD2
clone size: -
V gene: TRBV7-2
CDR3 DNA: TGTGCCAGCACCGGCGGGAGGAAAGAGACCCAGTACTTC
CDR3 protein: CASTGGRKETQYF

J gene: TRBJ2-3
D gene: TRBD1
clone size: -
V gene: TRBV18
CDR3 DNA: TGTGTCAGCTCAAAGGGGGCTTCCACAGATACGCAGTATTTT
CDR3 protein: CVSSKGASTDTQYF

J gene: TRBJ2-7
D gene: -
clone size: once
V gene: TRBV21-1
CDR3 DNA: TGTGCCAGCAGCGCGGAGGCGGCCCGGCGTCCCCCCGCAGCCTACGAGCAGTACTTC
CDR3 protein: CASSAEAARRPPAAYEQYF

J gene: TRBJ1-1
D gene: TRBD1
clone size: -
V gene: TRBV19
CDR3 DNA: TGTGCCAGTAGTCCTCCAGGGGGCGGCACTGAAGCTTTCTTT
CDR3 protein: CASSPPGGGTEAFF

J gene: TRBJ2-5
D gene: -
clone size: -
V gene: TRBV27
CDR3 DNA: TGTGCCAGCAGTTTTCAGGGAAGGGGAGAGACCCAGTACTTC
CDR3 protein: CASSFQGRGETQYF

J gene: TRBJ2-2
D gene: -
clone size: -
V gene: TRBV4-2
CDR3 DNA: TGTGCCAGCAGCCAAGATCGCTCGAGCACCGGGGAGCTGTTTTTT
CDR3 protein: CASSQDRSSTGELFF

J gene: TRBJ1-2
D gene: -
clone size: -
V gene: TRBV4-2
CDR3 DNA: TGTGCCAGCAGCCAAGATACAGGGAGTTATGGCTACACCTTC
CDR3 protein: CASSQDTGSYGYTF

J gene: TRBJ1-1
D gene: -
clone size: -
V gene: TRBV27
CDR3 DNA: TGTGCCAGCAGTTTAGGGCCGTCGTGGAACACTGAAGCTTTCTTT
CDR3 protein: CASSLGPSWNTEAFF

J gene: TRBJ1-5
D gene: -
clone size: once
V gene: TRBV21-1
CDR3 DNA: TGTGCCAGCAGCAAAGCGAACAGGGGAGGTTGTGGGAATCAGCCCCAGCATTTT
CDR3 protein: CASSKANRGGCGNQPQHF

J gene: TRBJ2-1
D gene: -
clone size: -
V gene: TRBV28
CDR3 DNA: TGTGCCAGCAGCCCGGACTATAAGCAGTTCTTC
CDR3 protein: CASSPDYKQFF

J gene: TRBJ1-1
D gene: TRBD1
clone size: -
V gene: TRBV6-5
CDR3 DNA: TGTGCCAGCAGTCGCCGGACAGGGAAAACTGAAGCTTTCTTT
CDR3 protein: CASSRRTGKTEAFF

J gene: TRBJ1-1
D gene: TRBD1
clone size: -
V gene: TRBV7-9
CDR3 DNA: TGTGCCAGCAGCTTGAGAGGGGGCGCGGGCACTGAAGCTTTCTTT
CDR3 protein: CASSLRGGAGTEAFF

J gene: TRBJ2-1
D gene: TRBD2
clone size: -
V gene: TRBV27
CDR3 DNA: TGTGCCAGCAGCAAAGGACTAGCGGCCTCTAATGAGCAGTTCTTC
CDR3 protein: CASSKGLAASNEQFF

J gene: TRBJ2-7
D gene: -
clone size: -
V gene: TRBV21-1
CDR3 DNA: TGTGCCAGCAGCAAAGGCCCTCTGGACAGCTCGAGCTCCTACGAGCAGTACTTC
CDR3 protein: CASSKGPLDSSSSYEQYF

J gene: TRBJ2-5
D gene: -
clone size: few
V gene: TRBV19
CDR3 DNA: TGTGCCAGTAGTATATCGCCCAGGAGGCAAGAGACCCAGTACTTC
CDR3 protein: CASSISPRRQETQYF

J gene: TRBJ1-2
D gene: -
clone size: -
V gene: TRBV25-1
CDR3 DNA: TGTGCCAGCAGTAACCACCAAACCGGTGGCTACACCTTC
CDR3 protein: CASSNHQTGGYTF

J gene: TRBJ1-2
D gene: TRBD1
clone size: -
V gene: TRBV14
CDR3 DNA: TGTGCCAGCAGCCCGGGACAGAACTATGGCTACACCTTC
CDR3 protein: CASSPGQNYGYTF

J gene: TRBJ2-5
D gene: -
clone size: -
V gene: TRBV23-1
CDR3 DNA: TGCGCCAGCAGTCAATCGACCGGGGTTCAAGAGACCCAGTACTTC
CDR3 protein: CASSQSTGVQETQYF

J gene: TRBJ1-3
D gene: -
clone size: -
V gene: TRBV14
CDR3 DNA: TGTGCCAGCAGTCAACAGGCATCTGGAAACACCATATATTTT
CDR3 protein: CASSQQASGNTIYF

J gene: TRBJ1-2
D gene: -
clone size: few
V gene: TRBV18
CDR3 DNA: TGTGCCAGCTCACCGCCAGGCGTGGGCGGCTACACCTTC
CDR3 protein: CASSPPGVGGYTF

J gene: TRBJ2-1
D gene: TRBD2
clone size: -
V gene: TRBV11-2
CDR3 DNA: TGTGCCAGCAGCTCCCCCCTAGGGCTCAGCGGGAGTTACAATGAGCAGTTCTTC
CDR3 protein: CASSSPLGLSGSYNEQFF

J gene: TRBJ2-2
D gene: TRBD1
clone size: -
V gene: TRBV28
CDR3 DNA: TGTGCCAGCAGCACGGACAGGATATGGGACACCGGGGAGCTGTTTTTT
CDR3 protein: CASSTDRIWDTGELFF

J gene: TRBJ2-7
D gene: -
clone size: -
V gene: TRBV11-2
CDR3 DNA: TGTGCCAGCAGCTTAGTCGTCACTAGCTACGAGCAGTACTTC
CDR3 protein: CASSLVVTSYEQYF

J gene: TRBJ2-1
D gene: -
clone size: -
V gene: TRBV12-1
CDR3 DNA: TGTGCCAGCAGCTGGGCGATGAGTTACAATGAGCAGTTCTTC
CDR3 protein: CASSWAMSYNEQFF

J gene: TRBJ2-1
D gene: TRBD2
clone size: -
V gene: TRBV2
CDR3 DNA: TGTGCCAGCACCAGCGGGAGGGCCGGTGAGCAGTTCTTC
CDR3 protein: CASTSGRAGEQFF

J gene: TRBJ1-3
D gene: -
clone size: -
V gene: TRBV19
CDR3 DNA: TGTGCCAGTACAACCCCAGGGGACCCTGGAAACACCATATATTTT
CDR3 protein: CASTTPGDPGNTIYF

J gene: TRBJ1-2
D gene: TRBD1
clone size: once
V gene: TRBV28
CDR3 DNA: TGTGCCAGCAGTTTATTGACAGGGATCTATGGCTACACCTTC
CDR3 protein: CASSLLTGIYGYTF

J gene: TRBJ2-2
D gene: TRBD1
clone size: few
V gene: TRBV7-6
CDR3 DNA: TGTGCCAGCAGCTTCCTACAGGGGGCCGGCGGGGAGCTGTTTTTT
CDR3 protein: CASSFLQGAGGELFF

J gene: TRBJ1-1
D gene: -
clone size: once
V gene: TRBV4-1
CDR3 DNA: TGCGCCAGCAGCCAAGAGACAGGAGTGAACACTGAAGCTTTCTTT
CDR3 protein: CASSQETGVNTEAFF

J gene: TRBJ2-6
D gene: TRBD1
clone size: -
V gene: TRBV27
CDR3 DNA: TGTGCCAGCAGACCGGGACAGGGTTTGTCTGGGGCCAACGTCCTGACTTTC
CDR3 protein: CASRPGQGLSGANVLTF

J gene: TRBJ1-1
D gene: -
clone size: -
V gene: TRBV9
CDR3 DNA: TGTGCCAGCAGCGGCGACAGCGCTGAAGCTTTCTTT
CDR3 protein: CASSGDSAEAFF

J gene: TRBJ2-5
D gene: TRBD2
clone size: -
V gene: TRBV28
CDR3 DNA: TGTGCCAGCAGTTTTTGGTCTAGCGGGAGCCAAGAGACCCAGTACTTC
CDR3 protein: CASSFWSSGSQETQYF

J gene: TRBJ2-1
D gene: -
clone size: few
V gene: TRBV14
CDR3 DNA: TGTGCCAGCAGCCACCGACTAGTTTCCAATGAGCAGTTCTTC
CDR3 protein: CASSHRLVSNEQFF

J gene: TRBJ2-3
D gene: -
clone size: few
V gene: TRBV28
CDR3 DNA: TGTGCCAGCAGTTTATCGGGCAGGGCTGCAGATACGCAGTATTTT
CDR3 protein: CASSLSGRAADTQYF

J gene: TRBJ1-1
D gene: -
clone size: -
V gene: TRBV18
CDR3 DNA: TGTGCCAGCTCCCGGGAGACTGAAGCTTTCTTT
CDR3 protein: CASSRETEAFF

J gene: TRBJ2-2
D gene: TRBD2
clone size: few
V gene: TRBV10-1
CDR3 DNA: TGCGCCTCCTCGGGACTAGGCTTAACCGGGGAGCTGTTTTTT
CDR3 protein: CASSGLGLTGELFF

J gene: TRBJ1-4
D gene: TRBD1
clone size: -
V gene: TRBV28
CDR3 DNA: TGTGCCAGCAGCCAAGACAGGGTTAATGAAAAACTGTTTTTT
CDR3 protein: CASSQDRVNEKLFF

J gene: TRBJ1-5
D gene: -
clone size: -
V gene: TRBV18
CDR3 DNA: TGTGCCAGCGCCTCGGAGGCGGCTTATAGCAATCAGCCCCAGCATTTT
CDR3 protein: CASASEAAYSNQPQHF

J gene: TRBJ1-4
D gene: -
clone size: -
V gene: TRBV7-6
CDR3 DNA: TGTGCCAGCAGCTTTACAGCCGCAACTAATGAAAAACTGTTTTTT
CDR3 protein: CASSFTAATNEKLFF

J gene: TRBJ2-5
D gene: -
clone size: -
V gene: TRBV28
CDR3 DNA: TGTGCCAGCAGCTGGCGGGAGACCCAGTACTTC
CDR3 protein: CASSWRETQYF

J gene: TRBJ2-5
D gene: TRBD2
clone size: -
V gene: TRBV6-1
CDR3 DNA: TGTGCCAGCAGTGAAGGTCGTACGACTAGCGGGGGGGGGACCCAGTACTTC
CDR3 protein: CASSEGRTTSGGGTQYF

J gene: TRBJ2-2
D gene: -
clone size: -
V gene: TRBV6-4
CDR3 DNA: TGTGCCAGCAGTCCGGGTCCCAACACCGGGGAGCTGTTTTTT
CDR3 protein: CASSPGPNTGELFF